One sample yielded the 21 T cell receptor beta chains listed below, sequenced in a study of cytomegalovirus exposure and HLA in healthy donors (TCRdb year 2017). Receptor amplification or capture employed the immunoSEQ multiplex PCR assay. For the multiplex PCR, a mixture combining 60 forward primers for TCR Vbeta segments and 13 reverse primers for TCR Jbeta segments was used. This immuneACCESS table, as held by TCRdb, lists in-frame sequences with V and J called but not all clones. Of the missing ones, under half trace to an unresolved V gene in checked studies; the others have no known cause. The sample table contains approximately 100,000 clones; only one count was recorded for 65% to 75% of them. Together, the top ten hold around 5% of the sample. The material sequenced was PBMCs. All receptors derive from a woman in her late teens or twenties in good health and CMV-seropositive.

The CDR3 spells CASSLGRRADTEAFF. CDR3 nucleotides: TGTGCCAGCAGCTTGGGTAGGCGGGCCGACACTGAAGCTTTCTTT. The chain is built from TRBV5-6 and TRBJ1-1; D unclear. Trimming took off 0 bases at V and 3 bases at J, with 12 bases between the two ends. The CDR3 has 15 residues. The germline V gene has CDR1 SGHDT and CDR2 YYEEEE.

In DNA form, the CDR3 reads TGCGCCAGCAGCAAACACTCGGGACAGGACTATGGCTACACCTTC. This translates into CASSKHSGQDYGYTF. The chain uses TRBV5-1 and TRBJ1-2; 8 positions agree with TRBD1. The CDR3 consists of 15 residues. Germline values: CDR1 SGHRS, CDR2 YFSETQ. The ends lost 4 bases at V and 3 bases at J; junction bases unmatched: 8.

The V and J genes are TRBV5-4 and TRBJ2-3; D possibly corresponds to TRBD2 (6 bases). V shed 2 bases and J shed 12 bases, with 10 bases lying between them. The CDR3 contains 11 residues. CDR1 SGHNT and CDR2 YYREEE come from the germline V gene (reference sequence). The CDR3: CASSLGRGQYF. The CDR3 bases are TGTGCCAGCAGCTTAGGGCGGGGTCAGTATTTT.

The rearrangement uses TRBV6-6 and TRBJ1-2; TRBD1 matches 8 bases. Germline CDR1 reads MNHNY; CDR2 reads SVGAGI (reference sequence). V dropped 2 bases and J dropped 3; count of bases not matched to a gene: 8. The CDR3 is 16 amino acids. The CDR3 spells CASSYPQGAGDYGYTF. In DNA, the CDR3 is TGTGCCAGCAGTTACCCCCAGGGGGCCGGGGACTATGGCTACACCTTC.

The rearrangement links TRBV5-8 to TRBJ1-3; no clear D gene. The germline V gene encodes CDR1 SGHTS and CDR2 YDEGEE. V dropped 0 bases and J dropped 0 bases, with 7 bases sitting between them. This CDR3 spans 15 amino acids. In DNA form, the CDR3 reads TGTGCCAGCAGCTTGGACACCTCCTCTGGAAACACCATATATTTT. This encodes CASSLDTSSGNTIYF.

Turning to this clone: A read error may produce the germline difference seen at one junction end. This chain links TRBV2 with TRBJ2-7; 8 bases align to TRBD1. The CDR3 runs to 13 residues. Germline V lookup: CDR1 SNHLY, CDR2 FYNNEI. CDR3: CASSYGQGYKQYF. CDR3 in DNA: TGTGCCAGCAGCTACGGACAGGGCTACAAGCAGTACTTC. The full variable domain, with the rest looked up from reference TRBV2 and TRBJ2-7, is EPEVTQTPSHQVTQMGQEVILRCVPISNHLYFYWYRQILGQKVEFLVSFYNNEISEKSEIFDDQFSVERPDGSNFTLKIRSTKLEDSAMYFCASSYGQGYKQYFGPGTRLTVT.

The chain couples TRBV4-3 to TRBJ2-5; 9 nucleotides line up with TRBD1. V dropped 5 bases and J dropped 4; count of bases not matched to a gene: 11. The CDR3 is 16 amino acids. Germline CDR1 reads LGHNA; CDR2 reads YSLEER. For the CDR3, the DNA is TGCGCCAGCAGCATTCAGACAGGGGGAGGTTCAGAGACCCAGTACTTC. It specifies CASSIQTGGGSETQYF.

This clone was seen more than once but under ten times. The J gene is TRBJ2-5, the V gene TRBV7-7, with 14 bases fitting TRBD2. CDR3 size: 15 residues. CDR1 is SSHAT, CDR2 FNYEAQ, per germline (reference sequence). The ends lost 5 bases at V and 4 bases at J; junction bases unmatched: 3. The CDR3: CASSQGLAGVETQYF. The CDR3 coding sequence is TGTGCCAGCAGCCAGGGACTAGCGGGAGTAGAGACCCAGTACTTC.

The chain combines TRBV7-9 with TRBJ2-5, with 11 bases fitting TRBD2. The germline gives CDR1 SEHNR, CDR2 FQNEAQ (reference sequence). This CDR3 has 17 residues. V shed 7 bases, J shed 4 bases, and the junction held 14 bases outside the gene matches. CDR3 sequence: CASTFGSSGRRGETQYF. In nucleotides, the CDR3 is TGTGCCAGCACCTTCGGGTCTAGCGGGAGGAGAGGAGAGACCCAGTACTTC.

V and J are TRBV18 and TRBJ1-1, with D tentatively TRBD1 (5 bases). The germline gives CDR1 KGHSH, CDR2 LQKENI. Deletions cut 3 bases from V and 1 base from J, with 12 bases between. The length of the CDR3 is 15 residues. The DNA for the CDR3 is TGTGCCAGCTCACCTAGCCAGGGCGGGAACACTGAAGCTTTCTTT. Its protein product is CASSPSQGGNTEAFF.

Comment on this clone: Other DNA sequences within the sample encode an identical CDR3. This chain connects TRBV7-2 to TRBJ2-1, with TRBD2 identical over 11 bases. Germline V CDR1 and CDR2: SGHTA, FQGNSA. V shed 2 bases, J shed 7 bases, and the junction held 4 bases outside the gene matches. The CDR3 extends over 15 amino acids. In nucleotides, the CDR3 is TGTGCCAGCAGCTTACTAGCGGGGGGTTGGAATGAGCAGTTCTTC. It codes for CASSLLAGGWNEQFF.

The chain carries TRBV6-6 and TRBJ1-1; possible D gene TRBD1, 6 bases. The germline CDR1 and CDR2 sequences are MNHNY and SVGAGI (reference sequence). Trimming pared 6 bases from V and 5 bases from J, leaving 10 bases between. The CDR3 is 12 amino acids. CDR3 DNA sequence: TGTGCCAGCAGACAGGGATCAACTGAAGCTTTCTTT. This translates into CASRQGSTEAFF.

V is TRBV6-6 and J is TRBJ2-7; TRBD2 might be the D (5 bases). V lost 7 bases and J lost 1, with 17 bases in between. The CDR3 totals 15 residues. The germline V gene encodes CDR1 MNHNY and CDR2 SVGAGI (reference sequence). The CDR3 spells CASKNGRSGSYEQYF. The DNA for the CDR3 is TGTGCCAGCAAGAACGGCCGGAGCGGATCCTACGAGCAGTACTTC.

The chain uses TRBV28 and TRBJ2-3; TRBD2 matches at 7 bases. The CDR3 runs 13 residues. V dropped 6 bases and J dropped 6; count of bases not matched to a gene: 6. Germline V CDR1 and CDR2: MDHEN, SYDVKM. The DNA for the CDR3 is TGTGCCAGCAGCCCTTCTAGCGGCGATACGCAGTATTTT. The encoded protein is CASSPSSGDTQYF.

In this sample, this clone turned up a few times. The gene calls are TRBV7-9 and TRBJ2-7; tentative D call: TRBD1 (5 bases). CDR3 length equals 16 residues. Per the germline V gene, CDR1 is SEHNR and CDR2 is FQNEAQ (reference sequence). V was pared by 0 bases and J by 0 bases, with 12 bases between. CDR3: CASSLAPGHSSYEQYF. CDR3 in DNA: TGTGCCAGCAGCTTAGCCCCCGGACATTCCTCCTACGAGCAGTACTTC.

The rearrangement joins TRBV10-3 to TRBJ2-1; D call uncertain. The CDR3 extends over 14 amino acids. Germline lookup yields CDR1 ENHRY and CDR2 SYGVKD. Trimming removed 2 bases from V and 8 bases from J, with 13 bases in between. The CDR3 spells CAISESEEPDEQFF. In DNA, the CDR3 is TGTGCCATCAGTGAGAGTGAAGAGCCGGATGAGCAGTTCTTC.

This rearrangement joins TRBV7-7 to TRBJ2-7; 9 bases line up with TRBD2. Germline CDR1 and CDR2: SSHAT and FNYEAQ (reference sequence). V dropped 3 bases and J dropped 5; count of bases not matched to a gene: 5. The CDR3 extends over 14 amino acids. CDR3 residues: CASSFGREGHEQYF. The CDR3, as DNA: TGTGCCAGCAGCTTTGGGCGGGAGGGCCACGAGCAGTACTTC.

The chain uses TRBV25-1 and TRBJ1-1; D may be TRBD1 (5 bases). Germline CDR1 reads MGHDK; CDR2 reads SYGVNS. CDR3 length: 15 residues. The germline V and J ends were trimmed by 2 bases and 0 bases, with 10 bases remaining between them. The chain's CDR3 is CASSERAGMNTEAFF. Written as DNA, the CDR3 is TGTGCCAGCAGTGAACGGGCAGGGATGAACACTGAAGCTTTCTTT.

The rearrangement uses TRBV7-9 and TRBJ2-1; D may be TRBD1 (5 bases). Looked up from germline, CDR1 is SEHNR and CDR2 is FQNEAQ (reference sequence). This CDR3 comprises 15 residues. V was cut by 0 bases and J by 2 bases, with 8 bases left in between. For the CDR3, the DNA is TGTGCCAGCAGCTTAGCCAGGGCCACCTACAATGAGCAGTTCTTC. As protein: CASSLARATYNEQFF.

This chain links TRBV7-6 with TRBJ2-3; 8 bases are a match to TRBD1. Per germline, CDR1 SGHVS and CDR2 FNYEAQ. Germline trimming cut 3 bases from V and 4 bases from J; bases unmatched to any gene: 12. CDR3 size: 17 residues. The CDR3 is CASSLGRTGQPPDTQYF. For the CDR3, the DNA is TGTGCCAGCAGCTTGGGGAGGACAGGGCAACCCCCAGATACGCAGTATTTT.

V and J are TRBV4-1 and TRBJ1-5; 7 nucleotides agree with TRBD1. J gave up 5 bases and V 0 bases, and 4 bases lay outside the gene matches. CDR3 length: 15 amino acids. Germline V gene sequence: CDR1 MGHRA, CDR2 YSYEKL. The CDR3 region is CASSQDDRVYQPQHF. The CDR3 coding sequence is TGCGCCAGCAGCCAAGATGACAGGGTATATCAGCCCCAGCATTTT.